This passage covers 10 T cell receptor beta chains from one sample sequenced in a study of blood T cells in healthy people across ages. Together with a sample-barcoded 5' primer, a J-beta primer mix was included in a second PCR lasting roughly 6 to 12 cycles. Each CDR3 protein gets one entry after TCRdb re-called the 5' RACE reads with MiXCR. Of approximately 960,000 distinct CDR3 sequences detected, almost 30% appear once; the ten largest clones hold around 9.6%. These data were also filed under a second study, of T cells of mothers and their children.

Material: blood. These receptors were obtained from a woman in her thirties or forties in good health.

The CDR3 region has the DNA TGTGCCAGCACCGTTGGGACTTATACCGGGGAGCTGTTTTTT. As protein: CASTVGTYTGELFF. The J gene is TRBJ2-2, the V gene TRBV12-3 or TRBV12-4, with D possibly TRBD2 on 6 matching bases. The V end was cut by 7 bases, the J end by 5 bases, with 14 bases between. The length of the CDR3 is 14 residues.

This clonotype came up a few times. The chain combines TRBV28 with TRBJ2-7; 7 positions match TRBD1. Germline CDR1 MDHEN, CDR2 SYDVKM. The CDR3 consists of 17 residues. The trim removed 7 bases at V and 0 bases at J, leaving 15 bases unmatched. CDR3 loop: CASMFSPTGPLSYEQYF. The DNA of the CDR3 is TGTGCCAGCATGTTCAGCCCGACAGGGCCCCTCTCCTACGAGCAGTACTTC.

This chain connects TRBV20-1 to TRBJ1-3; D is uncertain. The CDR3 length is 12 residues. Trimming left V 5 bases short and J 1 base short, with 6 bases between. Germline V lookup: CDR1 DFQATT, CDR2 SNEGSKA (reference sequence). Written as DNA, the CDR3 is TGCAGTGCTCGCGGATCTGGAAACACCATATATTTT. It yields the protein CSARGSGNTIYF.

This clonotype turned up a few times. The chain carries TRBV11-2 and TRBJ1-1, with D possibly TRBD1 on 5 matching bases. Germline V CDR1 and CDR2: SGHAT, FQNNGV. With 5 bases removed from V and 1 base from J, the gap between germline ends came to 14 bases. The CDR3 is 15 residues long. CDR3: CASSRWGQGNTEAFF. DNA for the CDR3: TGTGCCAGCAGCCGATGGGGCCAGGGGAACACTGAAGCTTTCTTT.

There are a few counts of this clonotype. The genes are TRBV28 and TRBJ1-6; 9 bases match TRBD1. Trimming at V came to 10 bases and at J to 5 bases, leaving 6 bases not matched to a gene. Per germline, CDR1 MDHEN and CDR2 SYDVKM. The CDR3 covers 14 residues. The CDR3 spells CATGTGRNNSPLHF. In nucleotides, the CDR3 is TGTGCCACCGGGACAGGGCGGAATAATTCACCCCTCCACTTT.

The sample holds many counts of this clonotype. The chain links TRBV7-9 to TRBJ2-3, with D unresolved. V was cut by 5 bases and J by 0 bases, with 12 bases left in between. Germline CDR1 SEHNR, CDR2 FQNEAQ (reference sequence). The CDR3 has 15 amino acids. The chain's CDR3 is CASSPEMISTDTQYF. The CDR3 nucleotides read TGTGCCAGCAGCCCCGAGATGATTAGCACAGATACGCAGTATTTT.

The chain couples TRBV7-2 to TRBJ2-7; D not resolved. The ends were cut back, 2 bases at V and 3 bases at J, with 14 bases in the middle. This CDR3 is built from 15 residues. Germline-derived CDR1 and CDR2 are SGHTA and FQGNSA. The CDR3 bases are TGTGCCAGCAGCTTAAGATGGGGTGTTAACTACGAGCAGTACTTC. This codes for CASSLRWGVNYEQYF.

With regard to this clonotype: One end of the junction varies from germline; a read error may be responsible. J is TRBJ1-5 and V is TRBV28; perhaps TRBD1 as D (5 bases). CDR1 is MDHEN and CDR2 is SYDVKM in the germline V gene. The CDR3 extends over 12 amino acids. Here the CDR3 reads CVSTVRAKPQHF. As DNA, the CDR3 is TGTGTCAGCACTGTCAGGGCAAAGCCCCAGCATTTT.

This clonotype was seen many times. This chain connects TRBV4-1 to TRBJ1-2, with D unclear. The CDR3 consists of 15 residues. CDR1 is MGHRA and CDR2 is YSYEKL in the germline V gene. V gave up 0 bases and J gave up 5 bases, with 13 bases separating them. CDR3 DNA sequence: TGCGCCAGCAGCCAAGAGAGGCCGGGGATGTATGGCTACACCTTC. Translated, it gives CASSQERPGMYGYTF.

A few counts support this clonotype. The CDR3 region is CASSYRSGGTEAFF. CDR3 bases: TGTGCCAGCAGTTATCGCAGTGGGGGCACTGAAGCTTTCTTT. The chain recombines TRBV12-3 or TRBV12-4 with TRBJ1-1, with D possibly being TRBD1 (5 bases). This CDR3 region has 14 residues. Trimming removed 4 bases at V and 4 bases at J, with 13 bases between.